This T cell receptor beta chain came from a study of cytomegalovirus exposure and HLA in healthy donors. Study findings and constraints: In vitro data verified three CMV-associated chains as specific for CMV antigens. It was found in a later analysis that first-cohort TCR clusters tended to co-occur in the approximately 120 validation repertoires.

A word on this clone: What it binds is unknown.

The donors were in the roughly 120-subject validation cohort, distinct from the approximately 700-subject first cohort. Data came from immunoSEQ multiplex PCR; TCRdb stores just in-frame clones and leaves some out. The sample yields about 120,000 clones, 70% to 90% seen once. The source material was PBMCs. The TCR was taken from a man between 18 and 29 years old in good health and CMV-seronegative.

In DNA form, the CDR3 reads TGCGCCAGCAGCCAAGCGTCCGACGACTTCTACAATGAGCAGTTCTTC. It encodes CASSQASDDFYNEQFF. The chain couples TRBV4-3 to TRBJ2-1, with D uncertain. Germline-derived CDR1 and CDR2 are LGHNA and YSLEER. V dropped 1 base and J dropped 3 bases, with 13 bases sitting between them. The CDR3 totals 16 residues.